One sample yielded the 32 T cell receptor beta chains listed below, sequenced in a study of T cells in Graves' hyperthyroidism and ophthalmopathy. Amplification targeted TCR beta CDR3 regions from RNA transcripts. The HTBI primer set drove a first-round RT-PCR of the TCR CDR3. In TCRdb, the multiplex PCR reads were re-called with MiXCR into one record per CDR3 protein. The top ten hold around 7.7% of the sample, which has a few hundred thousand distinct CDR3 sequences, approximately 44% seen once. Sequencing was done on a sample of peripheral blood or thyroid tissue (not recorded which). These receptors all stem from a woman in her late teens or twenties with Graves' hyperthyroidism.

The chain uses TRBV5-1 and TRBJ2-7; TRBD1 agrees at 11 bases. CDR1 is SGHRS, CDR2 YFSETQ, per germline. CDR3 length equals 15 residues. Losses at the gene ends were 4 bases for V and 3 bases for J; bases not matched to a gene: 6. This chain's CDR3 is CASSDRTGGDYEQYF. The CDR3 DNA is TGCGCCAGCAGCGACCGGACAGGGGGCGACTACGAGCAGTACTTC. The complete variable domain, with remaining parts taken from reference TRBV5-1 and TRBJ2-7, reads KAGVTQTPRYLIKTRGQQVTLSCSPISGHRSVSWYQQTPGQGLQFLFEYFSETQRNKGNFPGRFSGRQFSNSRSEMNVSTLELGDSALYLCASSDRTGGDYEQYFGPGTRLTVT.

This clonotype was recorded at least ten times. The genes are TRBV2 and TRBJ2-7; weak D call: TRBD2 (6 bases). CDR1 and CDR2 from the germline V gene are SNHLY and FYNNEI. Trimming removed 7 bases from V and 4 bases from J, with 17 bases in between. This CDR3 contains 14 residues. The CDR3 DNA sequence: TGTGCCAGCAAATCCGGGACTCAAACATACGAGCAGTACTTC. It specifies CASKSGTQTYEQYF.

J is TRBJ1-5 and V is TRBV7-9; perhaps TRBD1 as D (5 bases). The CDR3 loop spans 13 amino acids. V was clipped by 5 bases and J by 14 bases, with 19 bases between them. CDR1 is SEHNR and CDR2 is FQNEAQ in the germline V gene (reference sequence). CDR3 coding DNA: TGTGCCAGCAGCCCCCTTCGAGACAGCCACGAGCATTTT. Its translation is CASSPLRDSHEHF.

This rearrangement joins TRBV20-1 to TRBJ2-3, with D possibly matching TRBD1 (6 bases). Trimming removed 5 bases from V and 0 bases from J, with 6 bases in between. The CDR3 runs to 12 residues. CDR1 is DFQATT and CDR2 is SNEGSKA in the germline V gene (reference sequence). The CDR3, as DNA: TGCAGTGCTGACAGGAGCACAGATACGCAGTATTTT. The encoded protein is CSADRSTDTQYF.

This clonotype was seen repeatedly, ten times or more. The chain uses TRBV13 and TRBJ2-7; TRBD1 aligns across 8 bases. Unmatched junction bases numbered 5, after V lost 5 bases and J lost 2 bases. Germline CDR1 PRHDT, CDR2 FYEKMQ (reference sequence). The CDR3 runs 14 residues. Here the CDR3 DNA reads TGTGCCAGCAGCCTGGGACAGGCCGCCTACGAGCAGTACTTC. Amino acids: CASSLGQAAYEQYF.

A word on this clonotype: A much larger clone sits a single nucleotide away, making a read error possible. This CDR3 is CSATLRDRGRRVTNAEAFF. DNA of the CDR3: TGCAGTGCTACCCTCCGGGACAGGGGGCGGAGGGTGACGAACGCTGAAGCTTTCTTT. This rearrangement joins TRBV20-1 to TRBJ1-1; 12 nucleotides line up with TRBD1. The V gene's germline CDR1 is DFQATT and CDR2 SNEGSKA (reference sequence). The CDR3 covers 19 residues.

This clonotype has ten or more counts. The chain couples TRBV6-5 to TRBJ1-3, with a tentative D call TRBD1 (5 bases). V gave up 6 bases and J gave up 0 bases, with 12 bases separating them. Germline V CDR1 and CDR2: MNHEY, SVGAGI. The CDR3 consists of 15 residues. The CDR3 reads CASSNRFSSGNTIYF. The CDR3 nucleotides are TGTGCCAGCAGCAACAGGTTCAGCTCTGGAAACACCATATATTTT.

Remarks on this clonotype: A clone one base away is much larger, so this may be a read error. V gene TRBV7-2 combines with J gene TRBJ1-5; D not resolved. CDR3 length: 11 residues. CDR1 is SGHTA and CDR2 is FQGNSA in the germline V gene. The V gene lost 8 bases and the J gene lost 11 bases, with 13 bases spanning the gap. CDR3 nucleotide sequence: TGTGCCAGCCAGCCCGTGGGAGCCCAGCATTTT. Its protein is CASQPVGAQHF.

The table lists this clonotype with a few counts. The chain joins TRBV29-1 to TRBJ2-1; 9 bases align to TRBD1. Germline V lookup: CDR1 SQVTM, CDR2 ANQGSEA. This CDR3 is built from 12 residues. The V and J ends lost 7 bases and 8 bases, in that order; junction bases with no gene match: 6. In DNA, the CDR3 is TGCAGCGGGGGACAGGGTGGGGATGAGCAGTTCTTC. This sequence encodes CSGGQGGDEQFF.

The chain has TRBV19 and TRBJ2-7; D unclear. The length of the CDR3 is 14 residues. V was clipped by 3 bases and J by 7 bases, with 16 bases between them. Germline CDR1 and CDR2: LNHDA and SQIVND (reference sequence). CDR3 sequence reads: CASSIFGDLREQYF. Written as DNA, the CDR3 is TGTGCCAGTAGTATCTTTGGGGATTTACGAGAGCAGTACTTC.

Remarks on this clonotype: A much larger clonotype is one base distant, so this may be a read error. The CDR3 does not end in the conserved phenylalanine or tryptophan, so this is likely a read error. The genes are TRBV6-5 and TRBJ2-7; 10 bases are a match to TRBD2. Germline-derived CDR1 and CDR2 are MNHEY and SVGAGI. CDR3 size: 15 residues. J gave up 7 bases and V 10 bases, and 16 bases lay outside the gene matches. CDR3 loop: CATATAGGRTREQYL. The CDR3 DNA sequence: TGTGCCACAGCTACAGCGGGAGGGCGCACTAGGGAGCAGTACCTC.

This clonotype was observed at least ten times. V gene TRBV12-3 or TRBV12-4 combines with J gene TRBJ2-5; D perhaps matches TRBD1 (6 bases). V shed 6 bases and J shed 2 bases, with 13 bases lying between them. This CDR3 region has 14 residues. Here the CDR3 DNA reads TGTGCCAGCAGGTCTGACAGGACTCAAGAGACCCAGTACTTC. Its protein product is CASRSDRTQETQYF.

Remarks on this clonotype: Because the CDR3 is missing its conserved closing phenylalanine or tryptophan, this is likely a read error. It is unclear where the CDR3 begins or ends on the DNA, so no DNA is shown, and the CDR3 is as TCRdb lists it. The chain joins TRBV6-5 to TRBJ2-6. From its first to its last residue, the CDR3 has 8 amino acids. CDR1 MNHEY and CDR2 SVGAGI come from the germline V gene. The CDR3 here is CASSYTTS.

The CDR3 protein is CASRPGSPGANVLTF. The CDR3 DNA reads TGTGCCAGCAGACCCGGGAGCCCTGGGGCCAACGTCCTGACTTTC. The V gene is TRBV2, the J gene TRBJ2-6; possibly TRBD2 for D (6 bases). Germline CDR1 reads SNHLY; CDR2 reads FYNNEI. The V gene lost 6 bases and the J gene lost 2 bases, with 11 bases spanning the gap. The CDR3 has 15 residues.

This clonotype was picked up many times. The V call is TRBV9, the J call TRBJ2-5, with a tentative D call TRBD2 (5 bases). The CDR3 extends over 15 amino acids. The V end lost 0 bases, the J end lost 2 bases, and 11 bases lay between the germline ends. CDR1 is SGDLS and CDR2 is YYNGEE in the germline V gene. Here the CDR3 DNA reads TGTGCCAGCAGCGTAGAAGGACTCCTACAAGAGACCCAGTACTTC. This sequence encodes CASSVEGLLQETQYF.

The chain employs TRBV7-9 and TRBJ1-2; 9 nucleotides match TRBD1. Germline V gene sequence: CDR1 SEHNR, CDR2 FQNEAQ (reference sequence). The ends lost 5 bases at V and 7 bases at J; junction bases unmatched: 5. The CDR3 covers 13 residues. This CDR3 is CASSGTGHGGYTF. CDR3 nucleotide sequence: TGTGCCAGCAGCGGGACAGGGCATGGTGGCTACACCTTC. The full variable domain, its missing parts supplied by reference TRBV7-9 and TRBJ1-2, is DTGVSQNPRHKITKRGQNVTFRCDPISEHNRLYWYRQTLGQGPEFLTYFQNEAQLEKSRLLSDRFSAERPKGSFSTLEIQRTEQGDSAMYLCASSGTGHGGYTFGSGTRLTVV.

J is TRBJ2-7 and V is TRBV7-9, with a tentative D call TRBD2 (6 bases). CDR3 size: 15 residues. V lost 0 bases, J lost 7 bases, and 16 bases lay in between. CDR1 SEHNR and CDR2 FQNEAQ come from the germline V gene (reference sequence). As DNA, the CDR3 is TGTGCCAGCAGCTTAGCGGGAGGCTCCTACAATGAGCAGTACTTC. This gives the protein CASSLAGGSYNEQYF.

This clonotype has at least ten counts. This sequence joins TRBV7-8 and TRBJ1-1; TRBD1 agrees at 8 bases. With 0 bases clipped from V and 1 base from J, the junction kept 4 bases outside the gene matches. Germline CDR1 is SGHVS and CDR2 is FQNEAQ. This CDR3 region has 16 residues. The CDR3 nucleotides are TGTGCCAGCAGCTTAGCCCGGACAGGGCGGAACACTGAAGCTTTCTTT. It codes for CASSLARTGRNTEAFF.

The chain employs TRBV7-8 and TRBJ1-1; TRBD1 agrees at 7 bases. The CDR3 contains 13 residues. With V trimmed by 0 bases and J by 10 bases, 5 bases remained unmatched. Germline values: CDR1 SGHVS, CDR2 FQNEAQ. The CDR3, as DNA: TGTGCCAGCAGCTTAGCGCTCCAGGGGGGAGCTTTCTTT. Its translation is CASSLALQGGAFF.

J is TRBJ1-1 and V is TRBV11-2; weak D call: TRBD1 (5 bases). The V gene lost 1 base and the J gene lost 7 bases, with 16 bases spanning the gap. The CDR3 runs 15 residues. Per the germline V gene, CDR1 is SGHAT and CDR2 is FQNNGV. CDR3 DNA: TGTGCCAGCAGCTTAGGCGCCCTAGGGGCGGTTGAAGCTTTCTTT. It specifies CASSLGALGAVEAFF.

For the CDR3, the DNA is TGCAGTGCTAGAGGGGGAGGTGCAACTAATGAAAAACTGTTTTTT. As protein: CSARGGGATNEKLFF. The chain is built from TRBV20-1 and TRBJ1-4; D unresolved. Germline V gene sequence: CDR1 DFQATT, CDR2 SNEGSKA (reference sequence). The CDR3 totals 15 residues. The ends were cut back, 1 base at V and 0 bases at J, with 9 bases in the middle.

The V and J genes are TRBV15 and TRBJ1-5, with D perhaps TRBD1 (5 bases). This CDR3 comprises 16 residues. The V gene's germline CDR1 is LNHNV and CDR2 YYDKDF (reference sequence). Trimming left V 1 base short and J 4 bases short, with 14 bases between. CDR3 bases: TGTGCCACCAGCAGAGGAGGGTTGGGGCCAAATCAGCCCCAGCATTTT. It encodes CATSRGGLGPNQPQHF.

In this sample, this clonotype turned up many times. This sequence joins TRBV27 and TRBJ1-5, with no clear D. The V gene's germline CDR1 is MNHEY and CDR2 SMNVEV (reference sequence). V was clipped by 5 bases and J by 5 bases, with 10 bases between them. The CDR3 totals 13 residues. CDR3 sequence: CASSPSLYQPQHF. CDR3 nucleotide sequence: TGTGCCAGCAGTCCAAGCCTTTATCAGCCCCAGCATTTT.

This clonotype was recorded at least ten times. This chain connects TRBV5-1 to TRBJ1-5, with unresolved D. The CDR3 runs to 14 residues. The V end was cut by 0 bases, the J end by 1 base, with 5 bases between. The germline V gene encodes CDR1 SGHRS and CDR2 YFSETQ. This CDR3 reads CASSLEGSNQPQHF. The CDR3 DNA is TGCGCCAGCAGCTTGGAAGGCAGCAATCAGCCCCAGCATTTT.

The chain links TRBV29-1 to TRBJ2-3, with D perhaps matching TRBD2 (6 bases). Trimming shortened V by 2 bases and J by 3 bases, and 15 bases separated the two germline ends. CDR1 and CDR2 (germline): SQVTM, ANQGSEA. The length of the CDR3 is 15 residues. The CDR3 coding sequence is TGCAGCGTTGAACCGGACGGGAGTCGTACAGATACGCAGTATTTT. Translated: CSVEPDGSRTDTQYF.

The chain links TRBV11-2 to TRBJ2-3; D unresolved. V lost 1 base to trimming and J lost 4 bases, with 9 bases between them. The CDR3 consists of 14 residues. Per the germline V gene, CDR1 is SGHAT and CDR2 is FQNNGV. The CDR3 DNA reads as TGTGCCAGCAGCTTAGTTTTTTCGGCAGATACGCAGTATTTT. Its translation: CASSLVFSADTQYF.

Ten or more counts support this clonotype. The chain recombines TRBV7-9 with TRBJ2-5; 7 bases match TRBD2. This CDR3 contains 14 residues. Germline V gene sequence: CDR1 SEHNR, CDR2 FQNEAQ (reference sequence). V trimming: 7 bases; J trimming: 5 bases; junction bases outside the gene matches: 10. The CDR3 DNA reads TGTGCCAGCACCTCGTCGGGGGGAGAGGAGACCCAGTACTTC. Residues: CASTSSGGEETQYF.

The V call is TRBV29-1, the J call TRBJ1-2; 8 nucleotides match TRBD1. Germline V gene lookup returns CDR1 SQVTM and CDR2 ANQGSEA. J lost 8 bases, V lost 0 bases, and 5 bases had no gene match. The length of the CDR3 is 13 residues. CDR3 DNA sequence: TGCAGCGTTGAAGATGGACAGGGTGAAGGCTACACCTTC. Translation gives CSVEDGQGEGYTF.

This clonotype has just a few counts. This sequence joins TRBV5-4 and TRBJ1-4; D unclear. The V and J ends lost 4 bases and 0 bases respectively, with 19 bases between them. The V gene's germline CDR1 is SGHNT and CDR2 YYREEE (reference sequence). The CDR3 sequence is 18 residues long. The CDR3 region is CASSPGPREIATNEKLFF. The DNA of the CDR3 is TGTGCCAGCAGCCCCGGGCCTCGGGAAATTGCAACTAATGAAAAACTGTTTTTT.

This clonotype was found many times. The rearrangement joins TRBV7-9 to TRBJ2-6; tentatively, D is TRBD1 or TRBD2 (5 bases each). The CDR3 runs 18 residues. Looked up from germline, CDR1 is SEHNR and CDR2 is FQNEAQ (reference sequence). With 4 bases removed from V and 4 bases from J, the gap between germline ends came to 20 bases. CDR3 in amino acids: CASSSRVGTLTGANVLTF. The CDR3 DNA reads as TGTGCCAGCAGCTCGAGGGTAGGGACCCTAACCGGGGCCAACGTCCTGACTTTC.

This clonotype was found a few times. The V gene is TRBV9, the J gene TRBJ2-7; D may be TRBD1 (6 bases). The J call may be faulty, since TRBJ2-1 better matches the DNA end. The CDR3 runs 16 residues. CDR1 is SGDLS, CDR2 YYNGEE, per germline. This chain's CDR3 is CASSVGTDQLMSEQFF. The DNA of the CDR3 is TGTGCCAGCAGCGTAGGGACAGATCAGCTCATGTCTGAGCAGTTCTTC.

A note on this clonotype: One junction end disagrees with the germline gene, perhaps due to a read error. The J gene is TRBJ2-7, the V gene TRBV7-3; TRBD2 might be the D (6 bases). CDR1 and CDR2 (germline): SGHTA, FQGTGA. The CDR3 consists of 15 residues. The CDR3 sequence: CASSFTGRSPYGQYF. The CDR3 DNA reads TGTGCCAGCAGTTTCACCGGGAGAAGCCCCTACGGGCAGTACTTC.